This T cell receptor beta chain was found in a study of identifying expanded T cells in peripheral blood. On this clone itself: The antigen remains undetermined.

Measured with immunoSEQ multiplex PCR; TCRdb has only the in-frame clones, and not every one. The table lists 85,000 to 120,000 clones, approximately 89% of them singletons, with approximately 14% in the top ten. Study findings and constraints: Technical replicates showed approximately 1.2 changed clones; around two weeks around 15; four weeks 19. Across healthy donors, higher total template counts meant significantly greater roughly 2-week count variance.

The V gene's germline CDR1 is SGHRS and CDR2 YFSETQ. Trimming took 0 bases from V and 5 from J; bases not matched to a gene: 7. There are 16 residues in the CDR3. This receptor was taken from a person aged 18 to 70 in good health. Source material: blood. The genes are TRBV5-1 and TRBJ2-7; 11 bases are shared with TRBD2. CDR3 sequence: CASSLELAGGPHEQYF. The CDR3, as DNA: TGCGCCAGCAGCTTGGAATTAGCGGGAGGGCCCCACGAGCAGTACTTC.